This section outlines one T cell receptor (beta chain) sequence together with its context. Participants, about 18 to 90 years old, spanned approximately 26 US areas. In assigning cohorts, the study relied on participant-reported clinical history. This sample was taken from a study of blood T cell repertoires in COVID-19. Background on the study: T cells, B-cell-depleted T cells, or PBMCs provided the cDNA or gDNA that served as material.

Trimming shortened V by 0 bases and J by 0 bases, and 8 bases separated the two germline ends. The V gene's germline CDR1 is GTSNPN and CDR2 SVGIG (reference sequence). The CDR3 has 14 residues. In the authors' methods: Quantification of nucleated cells was approximated via reference gene primer amplification. Sequencing used immunoSEQ multiplex PCR; TCRdb keeps in-frame clones, though not all of them. V, J and clone size derive from that table, while D and trimming were established from the DNA sequence. The sample consists of 180,000 or so clones, around 80% of them appearing once. The sequencing input was PBMCs or T cells enriched from blood (not recorded which). This receptor was obtained from a man aged 55 to 70 who had been exposed to COVID-19. The chain employs TRBV30 and TRBJ2-5; possibly TRBD2 for D (5 bases). The CDR3 is CAWSVRGNQETQYF. CDR3 bases: TGTGCCTGGAGTGTACGAGGGAACCAAGAGACCCAGTACTTC. The variable domain in full, completed from reference TRBV30 and TRBJ2-5, reads SQTIHQWPATLVQPVGSPLSLECTVEGTSNPNLYWYRQAAGRGLQLLFYSVGIGQISSEVPQNLSASRPQDRQFILSSKKLLLSDSGFYLCAWSVRGNQETQYFGPGTRLLVL.